This T cell receptor (beta chain) was profiled in a study of siplizumab effects on memory and regulatory T cells. Repertoires were generated with immunoSEQ multiplex PCR, while TCRdb's copy carries only in-frame clones and drops some. The sample yields around 100,000 clones, about 94% seen once. The germline V gene has CDR1 SGHDT and CDR2 YYEEEE. This CDR3 has 12 amino acids. Trimming cost V 7 bases and J 5 bases, with 12 bases left between them. Material for sequencing was Tregs sorted from blood. V usage is TRBV5-6 and J usage is TRBJ1-2, with D perhaps TRBD1 (5 bases). This sequence originates from a human donor in good health. The CDR3 spells CASGRDGYGYTF. The CDR3 nucleotides are TGTGCCAGCGGCCGGGACGGATATGGCTACACCTTC.